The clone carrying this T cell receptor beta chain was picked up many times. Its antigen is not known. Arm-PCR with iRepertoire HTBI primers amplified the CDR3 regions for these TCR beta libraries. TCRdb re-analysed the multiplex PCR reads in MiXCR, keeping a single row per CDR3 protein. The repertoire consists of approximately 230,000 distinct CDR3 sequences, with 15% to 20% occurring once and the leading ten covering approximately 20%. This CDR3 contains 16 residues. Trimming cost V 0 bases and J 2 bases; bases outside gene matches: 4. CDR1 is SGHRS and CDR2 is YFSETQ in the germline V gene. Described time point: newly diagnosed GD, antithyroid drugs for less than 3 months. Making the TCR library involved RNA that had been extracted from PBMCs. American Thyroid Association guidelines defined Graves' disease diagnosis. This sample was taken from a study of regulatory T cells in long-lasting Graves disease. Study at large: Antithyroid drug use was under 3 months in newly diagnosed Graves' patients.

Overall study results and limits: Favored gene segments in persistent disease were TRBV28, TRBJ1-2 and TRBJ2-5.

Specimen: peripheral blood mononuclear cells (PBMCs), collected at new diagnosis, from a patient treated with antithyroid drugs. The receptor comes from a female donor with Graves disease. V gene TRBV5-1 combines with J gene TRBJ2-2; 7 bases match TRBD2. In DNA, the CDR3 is TGCGCCAGCAGCTTGGGGGACTATCGAAACACCGGGGAGCTGTTTTTT. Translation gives CASSLGDYRNTGELFF.